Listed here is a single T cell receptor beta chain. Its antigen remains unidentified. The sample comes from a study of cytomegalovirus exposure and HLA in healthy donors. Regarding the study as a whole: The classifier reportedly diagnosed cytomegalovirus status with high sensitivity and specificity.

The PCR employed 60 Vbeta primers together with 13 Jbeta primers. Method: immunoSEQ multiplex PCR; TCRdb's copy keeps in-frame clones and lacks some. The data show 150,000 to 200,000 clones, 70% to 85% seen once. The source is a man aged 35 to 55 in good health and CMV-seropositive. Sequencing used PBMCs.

The CDR3 bases are TGTGCCACCAGCAGAGTAGTAATTCAAGAGACCCAGTACTTC. The encoded protein is CATSRVVIQETQYF. The genes are TRBV15 and TRBJ2-5, with no clear D. The CDR3 has 14 amino acids. From germline, CDR1 is LNHNV and CDR2 YYDKDF (reference sequence). V was clipped by 1 base and J by 2 bases, with 8 bases between them.